The present T cell receptor beta chain was sequenced within a study of T-cell reconstitution after alpha-beta-depleted transplantation in children. About this clonotype itself: The antigen is unknown.

Unique molecular identifiers were incorporated into the prepared TCRbeta library. TCRdb independently ran MiXCR on the PCR reads; one entry per CDR3 protein. In the table there are approximately 520,000 distinct CDR3 sequences, over 10% of which are singletons. Notes on the study in general: The high TCRbeta diversity at day 60 in some patients came from surviving recipient T cells and thymic progenitors. Fresh T-cell production supplied most of the T-cell counts and diversity seen one year after transplant.

The germline V and J ends were trimmed by 3 bases and 0 bases, with 10 bases remaining between them. This CDR3 is 15 amino acids long. Germline-derived CDR1 and CDR2 are SGHDT and YYEEEE. The rearrangement uses TRBV5-6 and TRBJ2-1, with no clear D. This TCR came from a female patient under 10 years old who had a stem cell transplant for aplastic anemia, so the T cells may come from the graft donor. The material sequenced was PBMCs, mostly from graft donor cells, taken 180 days after TCRalphabeta/CD19-depleted stem cell transplant. The DNA of the CDR3 is TGTGCCAGCAGCTCCGTGTATATCTCCTACAATGAGCAGTTCTTC. Amino acid sequence: CASSSVYISYNEQFF.